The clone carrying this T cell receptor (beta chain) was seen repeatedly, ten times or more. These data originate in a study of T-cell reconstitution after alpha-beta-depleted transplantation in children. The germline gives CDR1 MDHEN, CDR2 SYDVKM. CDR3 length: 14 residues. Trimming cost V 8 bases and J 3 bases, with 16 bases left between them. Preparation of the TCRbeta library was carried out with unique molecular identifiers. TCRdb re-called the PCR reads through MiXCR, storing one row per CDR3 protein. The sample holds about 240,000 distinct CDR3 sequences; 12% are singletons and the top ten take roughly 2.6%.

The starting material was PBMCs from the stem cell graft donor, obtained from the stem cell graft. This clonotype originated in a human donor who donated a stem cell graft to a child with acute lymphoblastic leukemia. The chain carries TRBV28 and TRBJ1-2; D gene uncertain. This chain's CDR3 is CASYAALLDYGYTF. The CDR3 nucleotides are TGTGCCAGCTATGCAGCTCTTCTGGACTATGGCTACACCTTC.